The 31 T cell receptor beta chains below were found in one sample sequenced in a study of blood T cells in healthy people across ages. PCR was performed a second time for 7 to 11 cycles using a sample-barcoded 5' primer and a J-beta primer mix. TCRdb re-analysed the 5' RACE reads in MiXCR, keeping a single row per CDR3 protein. The sample includes 750,000 or so distinct CDR3 sequences, 20% to 30% of them seen just once. These data were also reused for a study on T cells of mothers and their children.

Material for sequencing was blood. The source of these receptors is a boy aged 5-17 years in good health.

The rearrangement links TRBV12-3 or TRBV12-4 to TRBJ2-5, with D tentatively TRBD2 (5 bases). The J call may be wrong; the DNA end is better matched by TRBJ2-1. The CDR3 consists of 13 residues. The CDR3 spells CANRLLGDNEQFF. The CDR3 DNA reads as TGTGCCAACAGACTACTAGGCGACAATGAGCAGTTCTTC.

This sequence joins TRBV20-1 and TRBJ1-1; D is ambiguous. V lost 0 bases, J lost 12 bases, and 20 bases lay in between. The germline V gene encodes CDR1 DFQATT and CDR2 SNEGSKA (reference sequence). The CDR3 is 14 residues long. This chain's CDR3 is CSARDSGRPTLTFF. The DNA for the CDR3 is TGCAGTGCTAGAGATTCGGGCAGGCCAACGCTAACTTTCTTT.

V gene TRBV5-1 combines with J gene TRBJ2-7, with D perhaps TRBD1 or TRBD2 (5 bases each). Between the trimmed V and J ends, which lost 4 bases and 2 bases, there was a span of 16 bases. Germline V gene data show CDR1 as SGHRS and CDR2 as YFSETQ. The CDR3 is 15 residues long. The CDR3 DNA reads TGCGCCAGCAGCCCCAACGGGGACGGCCCCTACGAGCAGTACTTC. Its translation is CASSPNGDGPYEQYF.

This clonotype has just a few counts. The J gene is TRBJ2-3, the V gene TRBV7-2; D remains ambiguous. Trimming cost V 6 bases and J 1 base, with 14 bases left between them. Per the germline V gene, CDR1 is SGHTA and CDR2 is FQGNSA. The CDR3 totals 15 residues. CDR3 loop: CASRGNVVGTDTQYF. CDR3 coding DNA: TGTGCCAGCAGGGGGAACGTGGTAGGCACAGATACGCAGTATTTT.

This clonotype was detected a few times. The CDR3 DNA reads as TGTGCCAGCACCTCCTTAATTTTGAACAATGAGCAGTTCTTC. Residues: CASTSLILNNEQFF. The chain couples TRBV7-9 to TRBJ2-1; no clear D. Trimming left V 7 bases short and J 5 bases short, with 15 bases between. The CDR3 runs to 14 residues. The germline CDR1 and CDR2 sequences are SEHNR and FQNEAQ (reference sequence).

The chain recombines TRBV7-2 with TRBJ2-7; D is perhaps TRBD1 (6 bases). CDR1 and CDR2 from the germline V gene are SGHTA and FQGNSA. The V end was cut by 5 bases, the J end by 9 bases, with 17 bases between. The CDR3 has 13 amino acids. DNA of the CDR3: TGTGCCAGCAGCCCGTCCCCAGAGACAGGGCAGTACTTC. Protein product: CASSPSPETGQYF.

The CDR3 nucleotides read TGTGCCAGCAGCCTCCAAAGCTACGCCGGGGAGACCCAGTACTTC. This codes for CASSLQSYAGETQYF. The chain has TRBV3-1 and TRBJ2-5; D unresolved. The CDR3 covers 15 residues. Looked up from germline, CDR1 is LGHDT and CDR2 is YNNKEL (reference sequence). V was clipped by 4 bases and J by 5 bases, with 17 bases between them.

This chain joins TRBV13 and TRBJ2-3; either TRBD1 or TRBD2 may supply D (5 bases each). Germline-derived CDR1 and CDR2 are PRHDT and FYEKMQ (reference sequence). Trimming stripped 4 bases from V and 1 base from J, with 9 bases between. The CDR3 spans 14 residues. CDR3 sequence reads: CASSYQGGTDTQYF. CDR3 nucleotide sequence: TGTGCCAGCAGCTACCAGGGAGGCACAGATACGCAGTATTTT.

This clonotype has just a few counts. This chain connects TRBV28 to TRBJ2-4; D tentatively fits TRBD1 or TRBD2 (6 bases each). CDR3 length: 16 residues. Trimming cost V 2 bases and J 0 bases, with 11 bases left between them. From germline, CDR1 is MDHEN and CDR2 SYDVKM. The CDR3 spells CASSLRGTLAKNIQYF. For the CDR3, the DNA is TGTGCCAGCAGTTTAAGGGGGACTCTAGCCAAAAACATTCAGTACTTC. The whole variable domain, filled in from reference TRBV28 and TRBJ2-4, reads DVKVTQSSRYLVKRTGEKVFLECVQDMDHENMFWYRQDPGLGLRLIYFSYDVKMKEKGDIPEGYSVSREKKERFSLILESASTNQTSMYLCASSLRGTLAKNIQYFGAGTRLSVL.

This clonotype came up a few times. The chain employs TRBV9 and TRBJ2-1; the match to TRBD2 covers 7 bases. J lost 0 bases, V lost 3 bases, and 3 bases had no gene match. The CDR3 totals 15 residues. Germline V gene sequence: CDR1 SGDLS, CDR2 YYNGEE. CDR3 bases: TGTGCCAGCAGCGATTTAGCGGGCTCCTACAATGAGCAGTTCTTC. Its protein is CASSDLAGSYNEQFF.

The chain joins TRBV11-2 to TRBJ2-7; 8 nucleotides match TRBD2. The V and J ends lost 3 bases and 4 bases, in that order; junction bases with no gene match: 5. Germline-derived CDR1 and CDR2 are SGHAT and FQNNGV. This CDR3 comprises 14 residues. Here the CDR3 reads CASSFQRESYEQYF. The CDR3 DNA follows: TGTGCCAGCAGCTTCCAGCGGGAGTCATACGAGCAGTACTTC.

CDR3 DNA: TGTGCCAGCAGTTACTCTAAGGACTACAATGAGCAGTTCTTC. Its translation is CASSYSKDYNEQFF. The chain joins TRBV6-6 to TRBJ2-5; D gene unclear. The DNA end lines up better with TRBJ2-1; the J call may be wrong. In germline, CDR1 is MNHNY, CDR2 SVGAGI (reference sequence). The CDR3 spans 14 residues.

This clonotype was observed a handful of times. The J gene is TRBJ2-1, the V gene TRBV5-1; D perhaps matches TRBD1 (6 bases). Trimming stripped 2 bases from V and 8 bases from J, with 14 bases between. The CDR3 covers 14 residues. From germline, CDR1 is SGHRS and CDR2 YFSETQ. The CDR3, as DNA: TGCGCCAGCAGCTTCCGCAACAGGGCTCATGAGCAGTTCTTC. The encoded protein is CASSFRNRAHEQFF.

The chain couples TRBV6-6 to TRBJ1-4, with D perhaps TRBD1 (6 bases). Germline V gene lookup returns CDR1 MNHNY and CDR2 SVGAGI (reference sequence). V lost 1 base, J lost 13 bases, and 19 bases lay in between. The CDR3 runs to 15 residues. The CDR3 spells CASSYLGAWEGVLFF. The CDR3 DNA reads as TGTGCCAGCAGTTACTTGGGGGCGTGGGAGGGTGTACTGTTTTTT.

This clonotype has ten or more counts. The rearrangement joins TRBV5-1 to TRBJ2-5, with unresolved D. The CDR3 loop spans 12 amino acids. Germline V gene sequence: CDR1 SGHRS, CDR2 YFSETQ. The V gene lost 4 bases and the J gene lost 5 bases, with 9 bases spanning the gap. DNA for the CDR3: TGCGCCAGCAGCCATATCCAGGAGACCCAGTACTTC. Residues: CASSHIQETQYF.

This clonotype was observed a handful of times. The CDR3 DNA reads TGCAGTGCCCTAGGGGATTCCTCCTACAATGAGCAGTTCTTC. Translation: CSALGDSSYNEQFF. The rearrangement links TRBV20-1 to TRBJ2-1, with D perhaps matching TRBD1 (5 bases). Germline CDR1 is DFQATT and CDR2 is SNEGSKA (reference sequence). The CDR3 totals 14 residues. With 6 bases removed from V and 0 bases from J, the gap between germline ends came to 12 bases.

There are a few counts of this clonotype. The J gene is TRBJ2-7, the V gene TRBV28; D possibly corresponds to TRBD2 (6 bases). The CDR3 is 15 residues long. The germline V gene has CDR1 MDHEN and CDR2 SYDVKM. V lost 4 bases, J lost 3 bases, and 16 bases lay in between. The chain's CDR3 is CASSSTSGGYYEQYF. CDR3 in DNA: TGTGCCAGCAGTTCGACTTCTGGGGGGTACTACGAGCAGTACTTC.

A note on this clonotype: One junction end does not reproduce the germline sequence, and a read error may be involved. The chain carries TRBV3-1 and TRBJ2-5; no reliable D call. The CDR3 sequence is 13 residues long. CDR1 is LGHDT and CDR2 is YNNKEL in the germline V gene (reference sequence). The CDR3 nucleotides are TGTGCCAGCAGCCAAAATCCGGGCGGACCGCCGTTCTTC. Protein sequence: CASSQNPGGPPFF.

Only a few counts were recorded for this clonotype. The V gene is TRBV20-1, the J gene TRBJ2-4; no clear D. This CDR3 has 11 amino acids. The germline V and J ends were trimmed by 3 bases and 5 bases, with 5 bases remaining between them. From germline, CDR1 is DFQATT and CDR2 SNEGSKA (reference sequence). The CDR3 protein is CSASRENIQYF. The CDR3 DNA reads TGCAGTGCTAGTAGGGAAAACATTCAGTACTTC.

The chain joins TRBV15 to TRBJ1-1; 7 bases are shared with TRBD1. Germline V gene lookup returns CDR1 LNHNV and CDR2 YYDKDF (reference sequence). V was clipped by 3 bases and J by 0 bases; unmatched bases: 10. This CDR3 region has 17 residues. CDR3 in amino acids: CATSRRAGTAMNTEAFF. DNA for the CDR3: TGTGCCACCAGCAGGAGAGCCGGGACAGCCATGAACACTGAAGCTTTCTTT. Full variable domain (outside the CDR3, taken from reference TRBV15 and TRBJ1-1): DAMVIQNPRYQVTQFGKPVTLSCSQTLNHNVMYWYQQKSSQAPKLLFHYYDKDFNNEADTPDNFQSRRPNTSFCFLDIRSPGLGDTAMYLCATSRRAGTAMNTEAFFGQGTRLTVV.

This clonotype was seen a handful of times. The J gene is TRBJ2-5, the V gene TRBV27; either TRBD1 or TRBD2 may supply D (5 bases each). The J call is doubtful: the DNA matches TRBJ2-1 better. CDR1 and CDR2 from the germline V gene are MNHEY and SMNVEV (reference sequence). The CDR3 runs to 13 residues. The CDR3 DNA reads as TGTGCCAGCAGTTTATGGGGGATCAATGAGCAGTTCTTC. Translated, it gives CASSLWGINEQFF.

This clonotype turned up a few times. The chain recombines TRBV12-3 or TRBV12-4 with TRBJ2-1, with 8 bases aligning to TRBD1. The J call may be in error: the DNA end matches TRBJ2-5 better. This CDR3 has 13 amino acids. The CDR3 DNA reads TGTGCCAGCAGGACAGGGGAAGGGGAGACCCAGTACTTC. Amino acids: CASRTGEGETQYF.

This clonotype has more than one count but fewer than ten. The chain has TRBV4-2 and TRBJ1-6; D remains ambiguous. V shed 6 bases and J shed 13 bases, with 16 bases lying between them. The CDR3 totals 13 residues. CDR1 and CDR2 (germline): LGHNA, YNFKEQ. The CDR3 protein is CASRQKGAGPLHF. The CDR3 coding sequence is TGTGCCAGCAGACAAAAAGGAGCGGGGCCCCTCCACTTT.

In its sample, this clonotype was seen many times. This chain connects TRBV18 to TRBJ2-5; tentatively, D is TRBD1 (7 bases). Looked up from germline, CDR1 is KGHSH and CDR2 is LQKENI. This CDR3 spans 13 amino acids. V lost 8 bases and J lost 3, with 13 bases in between. Written as DNA, the CDR3 is TGTGCCAGCAGTCCCAGGGGGGAAGAGACCCAGTACTTC. It is translated as CASSPRGEETQYF.

This clonotype was detected only a few times. J is TRBJ2-6 and V is TRBV11-2; a possible D gene is TRBD1 (5 bases). CDR1 is SGHAT, CDR2 FQNNGV, per germline. Between the trimmed V and J ends, which lost 6 bases and 4 bases, there was a span of 10 bases. This CDR3 has 14 residues. The CDR3, as DNA: TGTGCCAGCAGTTCCAGGGCCGGGGCCAACGTCCTGACTTTC. It specifies CASSSRAGANVLTF.

This clonotype was recorded a few times. This sequence joins TRBV7-2 and TRBJ2-3; D not resolved. Germline V gene lookup returns CDR1 SGHTA and CDR2 FQGNSA. V dropped 4 bases and J dropped 4 bases, with 12 bases sitting between them. This CDR3 comprises 14 residues. The CDR3 region is CASSSYTIADTQYF. CDR3 in DNA: TGTGCCAGCAGCTCCTATACGATAGCAGATACGCAGTATTTT.

This clonotype was counted only a few times. The V gene is TRBV27, the J gene TRBJ2-7; 7 bases fit TRBD1. The ends lost 8 bases at V and 2 bases at J; junction bases unmatched: 9. The CDR3 totals 14 residues. Germline V lookup: CDR1 MNHEY, CDR2 SMNVEV (reference sequence). Written as DNA, the CDR3 is TGTGCCAGCGGAGAACAGGGGCCAACCTACGAGCAGTACTTC. It is translated as CASGEQGPTYEQYF.

The chain is built from TRBV19 and TRBJ2-1; the D is unclear. With 3 bases removed from V and 3 bases from J, the gap between germline ends came to 15 bases. Germline CDR1 and CDR2: LNHDA and SQIVND (reference sequence). The CDR3 is 16 residues long. The CDR3 spells CASSMIWDDFYNEQFF. DNA of the CDR3: TGTGCCAGTAGTATGATTTGGGATGACTTCTACAATGAGCAGTTCTTC.

For this clonotype: No conserved phenylalanine or tryptophan is present at the end of the CDR3, so a read error is the likely explanation. The DNA is left out, because the CDR3 cannot be placed on it with certainty; the CDR3 is given as TCRdb lists it. The J gene is TRBJ2-1, the V gene TRBV6-2 or TRBV6-3; TRBD2, the table's D call, lacks a check against the DNA. CDR1 and CDR2 from the germline V gene are MNHEY and SVGEGT. The CDR3 length is 15 residues, termini included. The CDR3 here is CASSYTVIHSGGVRI.

In its sample, this clonotype was seen a few times. The chain links TRBV12-3 or TRBV12-4 to TRBJ2-7; D could derive from TRBD1 or TRBD2 (6 bases each). V was shortened by 3 bases and J by 3 bases, with 15 bases between the two germline ends. This CDR3 is 15 amino acids long. This chain's CDR3 is CASSLEGEGLYEQYF. The DNA for the CDR3 is TGTGCCAGCAGTTTGGAGGGGGAAGGCCTCTACGAGCAGTACTTC.

This chain links TRBV5-6 with TRBJ1-1; D unresolved. The CDR3 is made up of 15 amino acids. The V gene's germline CDR1 is SGHDT and CDR2 YYEEEE. Between the trimmed V and J ends, which lost 4 bases and 1 base, there was a span of 14 bases. The CDR3 loop is CASSPLREENTEAFF. The CDR3 nucleotides read TGTGCCAGCAGCCCCCTCCGGGAGGAGAACACTGAAGCTTTCTTT.